A single sample gave rise to the 13 T cell receptor beta chains below, sequenced in a study of blood T cell repertoires in COVID-19. Produced via immunoSEQ multiplex PCR; TCRdb's table is partial and in-frame only. Found here are a few hundred thousand clones, about nine tenths of them singletons; the top ten hold roughly 7.3%. The sample was peripheral blood. The receptors derive from a woman between 25 and 40 years old with COVID-19, enrolled during active disease.

The chain joins TRBV29-1 to TRBJ2-2; perhaps TRBD1 as D (5 bases). CDR1 SQVTM and CDR2 ANQGSEA come from the germline V gene. The germline V and J ends were trimmed by 5 bases and 5 bases, with 9 bases remaining between them. The CDR3 totals 12 residues. CDR3 nucleotides: TGCAGCGTTACCAGGGTGACCGGGGAGCTGTTTTTT. It specifies CSVTRVTGELFF.

The rearrangement joins TRBV18 to TRBJ2-1; a possible D gene is TRBD2 (7 bases). The CDR3 totals 17 residues. Germline V gene data show CDR1 as KGHSH and CDR2 as LQKENI. The V gene lost 3 bases and the J gene lost 5 bases, with 20 bases spanning the gap. The CDR3 sequence: CASSPFRGAGIDNEQFF. Here the CDR3 DNA reads TGTGCCAGCTCACCCTTCCGGGGGGCGGGCATCGACAATGAGCAGTTCTTC.

The chain is built from TRBV28 and TRBJ2-5; no clear D gene. V was pared by 3 bases and J by 4 bases, with 9 bases between. The CDR3 contains 13 residues. CDR1 is MDHEN and CDR2 is SYDVKM in the germline V gene. The CDR3 loop reads CASSLVQRETQYF. CDR3 sequence (DNA): TGTGCCAGCAGTTTGGTACAGAGAGAGACCCAGTACTTC.

The rearrangement joins TRBV6-5 to TRBJ2-7; D is perhaps TRBD1 (6 bases). The CDR3 is 14 residues long. The V end lost 5 bases, the J end lost 5 bases, and 16 bases lay between the germline ends. Germline CDR1 is MNHEY and CDR2 is SVGAGI. DNA for the CDR3: TGTGCCAGCAGTCAACAGGGAATTTTCCACGAGCAGTACTTC. It encodes CASSQQGIFHEQYF.

V gene TRBV15 combines with J gene TRBJ1-5, with unresolved D. CDR3 length: 14 amino acids. CDR1 and CDR2 from the germline V gene are LNHNV and YYDKDF (reference sequence). V lost 3 bases and J 4 bases, leaving 10 bases between the germline ends. The CDR3 sequence: CATSSYSLNQPQHF. CDR3 nucleotide sequence: TGTGCCACCAGCAGTTACAGCCTTAATCAGCCCCAGCATTTT.

CDR3 in amino acids: CASSVLGGSGRGETQYF. In DNA, the CDR3 is TGTGCCAGCAGTGTTCTCGGTGGTAGCGGACGGGGGGAGACCCAGTACTTC. V gene TRBV28 combines with J gene TRBJ2-5; possible D gene TRBD2, 6 bases. V lost 5 bases to trimming and J lost 5 bases, with 24 bases between them. The CDR3 is made up of 17 amino acids. The germline gives CDR1 MDHEN, CDR2 SYDVKM.

This chain connects TRBV6-5 to TRBJ2-7, with TRBD2 matching 7 bases. The ends lost 0 bases at V and 7 bases at J; junction bases unmatched: 9. Germline CDR1 is MNHEY and CDR2 is SVGAGI. The CDR3 is 15 amino acids. The CDR3 DNA is TGTGCCAGCAGTTACTCAGGGAGGGCCGTAGATGAGCAGTACTTC. As protein: CASSYSGRAVDEQYF.

V is TRBV6-1 and J is TRBJ1-2; TRBD1 aligns across 8 bases. This CDR3 comprises 13 residues. V lost 6 bases and J lost 7; bases outside the gene matches: 7. Germline CDR1 is MNHNS and CDR2 is SASEGT. CDR3 coding DNA: TGTGCCAGCAGCCAGACAGGGGACAGTGGCTACACCTTC. Its translation is CASSQTGDSGYTF.

The chain uses TRBV2 and TRBJ1-4; a possible D gene is TRBD1 (6 bases). The CDR3 has 15 residues. Germline-derived CDR1 and CDR2 are SNHLY and FYNNEI. Trimming removed 4 bases from V and 1 base from J, with 10 bases in between. As DNA, the CDR3 is TGTGCCAGCAGTGCGACAGGAGGAACTAATGAAAAACTGTTTTTT. The encoded protein is CASSATGGTNEKLFF. The full variable domain, with the rest looked up from reference TRBV2 and TRBJ1-4, is EPEVTQTPSHQVTQMGQEVILRCVPISNHLYFYWYRQILGQKVEFLVSFYNNEISEKSEIFDDQFSVERPDGSNFTLKIRSTKLEDSAMYFCASSATGGTNEKLFFGSGTQLSVL.

This clone showed up just a few times. The J gene is TRBJ2-2, the V gene TRBV29-1; 7 bases are shared with TRBD2. The ends lost 7 bases at V and 5 bases at J; junction bases unmatched: 13. The CDR3 runs 15 residues. Germline V gene lookup returns CDR1 SQVTM and CDR2 ANQGSEA. The CDR3: CSAPEAGVRTGELFF. The CDR3 region has the DNA TGCAGCGCACCGGAGGCGGGAGTTAGAACCGGGGAGCTGTTTTTT.

This clone was seen only once. J is TRBJ2-3 and V is TRBV10-3; 8 bases align to TRBD2. V shed 4 bases, J shed 5 bases, and the junction held 5 bases outside the gene matches. The CDR3 has 14 residues. Per the germline V gene, CDR1 is ENHRY and CDR2 is SYGVKD. The CDR3 nucleotides are TGTGCCATCAGTGCAGCGGGAGTGAAAGATACGCAGTATTTT. This codes for CAISAAGVKDTQYF.

The chain has TRBV9 and TRBJ2-7; 10 bases agree with TRBD2. Germline V lookup: CDR1 SGDLS, CDR2 YYNGEE. The CDR3 has 16 residues. The V segment lost 0 bases and the J segment 5 bases; nucleotides outside the gene matches: 8. The CDR3 spells CASSVGPAGGPHEQYF. CDR3 in DNA: TGTGCCAGCAGCGTAGGGCCAGCGGGAGGGCCCCACGAGCAGTACTTC.

The genes are TRBV4-1 and TRBJ1-1, with D unclear. This CDR3 spans 14 amino acids. CDR1 and CDR2 (germline): MGHRA, YSYEKL. The V end was cut by 0 bases, the J end by 5 bases, with 10 bases between. CDR3 sequence: CASSQDPSLTEAFF. As DNA, the CDR3 is TGCGCCAGCAGCCAAGATCCCAGTTTGACTGAAGCTTTCTTT.